This TCR beta chain was found in a study of blood T cell repertoires in COVID-19. This clone was observed a single time. As handled by the study authors: Estimation of nucleated cell counts relied on the amplification of reference gene primers. Profiling relied on immunoSEQ multiplex PCR, and the TCRdb table lists in-frame clones only, not all of them. That table is the source of V, J and clone size, and D and trimming were worked out from the DNA. The sample carries around 64,000 clones, about 66% recorded once. V lost 5 bases and J lost 5, with 13 bases in between. The CDR3 has 14 residues. Germline lookup yields CDR1 SGHAT and CDR2 FQNNGV.

The V gene is TRBV11-2, the J gene TRBJ2-1, with D possibly being TRBD2 (6 bases). The receptor comes from an older woman who had been exposed to COVID-19. The sample taken for sequencing was PBMCs or T cells enriched from blood (not recorded which). This CDR3 is CASSREGLHNEQFF. The CDR3 nucleotides read TGTGCCAGCAGCCGCGAGGGACTTCACAATGAGCAGTTCTTC.